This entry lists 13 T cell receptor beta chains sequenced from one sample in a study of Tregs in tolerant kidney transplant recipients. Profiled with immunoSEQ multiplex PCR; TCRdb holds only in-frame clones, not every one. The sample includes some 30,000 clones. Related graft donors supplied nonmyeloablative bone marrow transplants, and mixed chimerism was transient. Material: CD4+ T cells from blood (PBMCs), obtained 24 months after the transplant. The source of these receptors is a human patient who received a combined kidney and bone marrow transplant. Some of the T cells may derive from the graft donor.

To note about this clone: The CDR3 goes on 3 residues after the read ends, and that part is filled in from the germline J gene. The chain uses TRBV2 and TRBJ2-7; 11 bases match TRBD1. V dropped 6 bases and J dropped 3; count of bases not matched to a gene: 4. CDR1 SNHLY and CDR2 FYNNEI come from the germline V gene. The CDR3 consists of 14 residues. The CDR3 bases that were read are TGTGCCAGCAGCCCGGGACAGGGGGTCTACGAG. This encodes CASSPGQGVYE. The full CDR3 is CASSPGQGVYEQYF.

The CDR3 reads CASSGTGRGEQYF. CDR3 DNA (partial): TGTGCCAGCAGTGGTACAGGGCGCGGCGAG. The gene calls are TRBV2 and TRBJ2-7, with a tentative D call TRBD1 (6 bases). The CDR3 extends 3 residues past the end of the read, so its final part is completed from the germline J gene. Trimming pared 4 bases from V and 6 bases from J, leaving 13 bases between. CDR1 SNHLY and CDR2 FYNNEI come from the germline V gene. The CDR3 length is 13 residues.

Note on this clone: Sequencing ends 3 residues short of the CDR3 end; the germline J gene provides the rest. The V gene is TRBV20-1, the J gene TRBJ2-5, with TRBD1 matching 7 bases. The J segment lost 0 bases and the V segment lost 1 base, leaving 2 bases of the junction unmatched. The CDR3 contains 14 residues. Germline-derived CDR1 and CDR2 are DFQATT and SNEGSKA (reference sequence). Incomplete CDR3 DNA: TGCAGTGCTAGAGGGGACAGCTACCAAGAGACC. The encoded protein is CSARGDSYQET. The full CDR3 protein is CSARGDSYQETQYF.

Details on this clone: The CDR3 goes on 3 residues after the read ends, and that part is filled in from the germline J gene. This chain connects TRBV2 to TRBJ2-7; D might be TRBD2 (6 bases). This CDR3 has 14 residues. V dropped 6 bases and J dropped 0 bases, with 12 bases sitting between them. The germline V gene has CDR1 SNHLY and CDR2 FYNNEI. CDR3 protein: CASRITSPSYEQYF. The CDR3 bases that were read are TGTGCCAGCAGGATCACTAGCCCCTCCTACGAG.

CDR3 bases read: TGTGCCAGCAGGCCTGGGACAGACTACGAG. It encodes CASRPGTDYE. The complete CDR3 protein is CASRPGTDYEQYF. V usage is TRBV6-2 or TRBV6-3 and J usage is TRBJ2-7; 7 bases map to TRBD1. Read coverage stops 3 residues before the CDR3 terminus; the germline J gene supplies the remainder. This CDR3 spans 13 amino acids. The V gene's germline CDR1 is MNHEY and CDR2 SVGEGT. V lost 6 bases and J lost 3; bases outside the gene matches: 5.

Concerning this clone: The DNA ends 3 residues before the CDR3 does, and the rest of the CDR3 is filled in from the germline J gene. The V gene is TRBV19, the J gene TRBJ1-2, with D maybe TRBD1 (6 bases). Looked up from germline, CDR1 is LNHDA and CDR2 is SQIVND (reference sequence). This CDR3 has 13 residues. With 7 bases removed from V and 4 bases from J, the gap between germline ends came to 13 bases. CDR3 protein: CASKRDKAYGYTF. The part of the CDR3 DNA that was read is TGTGCCAGTAAACGGGACAAGGCCTATGGC.

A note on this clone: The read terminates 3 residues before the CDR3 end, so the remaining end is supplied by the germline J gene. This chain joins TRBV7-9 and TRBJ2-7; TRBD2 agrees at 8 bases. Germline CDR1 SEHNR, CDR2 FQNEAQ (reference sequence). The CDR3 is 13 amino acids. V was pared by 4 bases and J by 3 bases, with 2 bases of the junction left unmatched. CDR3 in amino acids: CASSYGTSYEQYF. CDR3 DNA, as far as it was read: TGTGCCAGCAGCTACGGGACTAGCTACGAG.

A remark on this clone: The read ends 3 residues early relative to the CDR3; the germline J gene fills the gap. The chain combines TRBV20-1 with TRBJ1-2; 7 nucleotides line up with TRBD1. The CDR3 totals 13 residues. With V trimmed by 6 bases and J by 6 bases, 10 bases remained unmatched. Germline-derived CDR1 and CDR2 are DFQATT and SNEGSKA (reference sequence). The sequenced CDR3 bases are TGCAGTGCGCCGGTACAGGGGTACGATGGC. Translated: CSAPVQGYDG. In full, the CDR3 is CSAPVQGYDGYTF.

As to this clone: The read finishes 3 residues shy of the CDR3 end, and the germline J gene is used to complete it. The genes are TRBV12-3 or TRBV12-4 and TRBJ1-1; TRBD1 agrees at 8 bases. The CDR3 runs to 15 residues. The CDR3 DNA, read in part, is TGTGCCAGCACCCTCCCAGGACAGGGTGTGAGGGGA. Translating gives CASTLPGQGVRG. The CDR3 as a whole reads CASTLPGQGVRGAFF.

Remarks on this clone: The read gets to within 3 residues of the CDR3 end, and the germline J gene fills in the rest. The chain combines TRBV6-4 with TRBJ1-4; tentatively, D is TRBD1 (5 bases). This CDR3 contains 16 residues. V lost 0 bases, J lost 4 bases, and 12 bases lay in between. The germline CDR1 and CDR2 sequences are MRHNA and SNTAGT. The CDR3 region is CASSDSKGAYNEKLFF. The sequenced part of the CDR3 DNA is TGTGCCAGCAGTGACTCGAAAGGGGCCTATAATGAAAAA.

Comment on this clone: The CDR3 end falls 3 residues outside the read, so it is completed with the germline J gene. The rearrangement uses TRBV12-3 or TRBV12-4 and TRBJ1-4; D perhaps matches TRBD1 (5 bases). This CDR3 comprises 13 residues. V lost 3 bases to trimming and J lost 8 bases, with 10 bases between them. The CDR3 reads CASSFRGREKLFF. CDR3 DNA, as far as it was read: TGTGCCAGCAGTTTTAGGGGTCGGGAAAAA.

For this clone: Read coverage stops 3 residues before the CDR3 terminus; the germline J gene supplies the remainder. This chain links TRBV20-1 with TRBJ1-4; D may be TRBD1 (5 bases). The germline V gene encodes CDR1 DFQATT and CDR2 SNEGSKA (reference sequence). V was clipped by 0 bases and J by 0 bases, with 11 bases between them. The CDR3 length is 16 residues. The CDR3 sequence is CSARDRRGATNEKLFF. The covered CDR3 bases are TGCAGTGCTAGAGATCGGCGGGGGGCAACTAATGAAAAA.

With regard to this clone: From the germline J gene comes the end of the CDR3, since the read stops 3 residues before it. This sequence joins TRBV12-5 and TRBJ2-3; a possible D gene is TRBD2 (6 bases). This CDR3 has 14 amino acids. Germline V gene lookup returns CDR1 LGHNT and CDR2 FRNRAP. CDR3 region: CASGPSWDSGTQYF. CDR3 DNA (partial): TGTGCTAGTGGTCCCTCGTGGGATAGCGGCACG.